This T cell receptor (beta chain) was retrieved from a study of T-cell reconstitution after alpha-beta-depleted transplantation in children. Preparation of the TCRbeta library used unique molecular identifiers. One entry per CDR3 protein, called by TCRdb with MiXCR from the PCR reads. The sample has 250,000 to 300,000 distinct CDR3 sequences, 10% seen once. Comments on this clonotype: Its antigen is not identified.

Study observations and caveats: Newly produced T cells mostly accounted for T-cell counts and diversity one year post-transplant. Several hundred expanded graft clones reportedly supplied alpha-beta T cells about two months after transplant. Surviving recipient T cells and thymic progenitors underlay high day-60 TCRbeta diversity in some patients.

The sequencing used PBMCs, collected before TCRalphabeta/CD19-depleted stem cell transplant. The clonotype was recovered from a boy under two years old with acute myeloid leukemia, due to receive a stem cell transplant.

In DNA form, the CDR3 reads TGTGCCAGCAGCTTGGCGGGGGACTACGAAGAGACCCAGTACTTC. Its protein is CASSLAGDYEETQYF. The V and J genes are TRBV11-2 and TRBJ2-5, with TRBD2 matching 7 bases. This CDR3 is 15 amino acids long. Trimming removed 3 bases from V and 3 bases from J; junction bases left unmatched: 7. CDR1 is SGHAT, CDR2 FQNNGV, per germline.